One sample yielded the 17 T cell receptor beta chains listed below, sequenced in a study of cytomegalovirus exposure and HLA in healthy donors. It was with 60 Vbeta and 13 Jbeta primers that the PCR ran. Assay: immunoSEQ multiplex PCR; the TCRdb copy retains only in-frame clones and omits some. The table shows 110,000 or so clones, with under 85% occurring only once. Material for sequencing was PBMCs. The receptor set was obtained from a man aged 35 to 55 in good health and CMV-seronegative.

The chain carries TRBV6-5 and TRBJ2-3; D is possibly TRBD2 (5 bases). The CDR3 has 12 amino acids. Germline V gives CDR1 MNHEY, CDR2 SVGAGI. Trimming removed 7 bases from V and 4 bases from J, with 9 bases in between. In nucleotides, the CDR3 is TGTGCCAGCACGGGGTTGTCAGATACGCAGTATTTT. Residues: CASTGLSDTQYF.

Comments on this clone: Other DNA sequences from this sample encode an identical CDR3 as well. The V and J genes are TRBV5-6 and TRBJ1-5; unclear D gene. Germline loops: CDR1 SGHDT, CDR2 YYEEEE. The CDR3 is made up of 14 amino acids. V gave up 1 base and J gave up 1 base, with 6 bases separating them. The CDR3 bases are TGTGCCAGCAGCTTGACGGGGAGCAATCAGCCCCAGCATTTT. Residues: CASSLTGSNQPQHF.

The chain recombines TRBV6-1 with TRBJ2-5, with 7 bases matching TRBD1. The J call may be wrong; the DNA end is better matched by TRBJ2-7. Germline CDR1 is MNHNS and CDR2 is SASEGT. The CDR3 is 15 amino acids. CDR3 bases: TGTGCCAGCAGTGAATCCCCCGGGACAGTCTACGAGCAGTACTTC. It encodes CASSESPGTVYEQYF.

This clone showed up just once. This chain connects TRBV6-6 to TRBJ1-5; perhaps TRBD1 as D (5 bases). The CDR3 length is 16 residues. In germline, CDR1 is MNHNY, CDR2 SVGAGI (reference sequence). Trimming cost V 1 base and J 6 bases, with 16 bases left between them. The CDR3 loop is CASSYYEDRQSQPQHF. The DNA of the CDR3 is TGTGCCAGCAGTTACTACGAAGACAGACAGAGTCAGCCCCAGCATTTT.

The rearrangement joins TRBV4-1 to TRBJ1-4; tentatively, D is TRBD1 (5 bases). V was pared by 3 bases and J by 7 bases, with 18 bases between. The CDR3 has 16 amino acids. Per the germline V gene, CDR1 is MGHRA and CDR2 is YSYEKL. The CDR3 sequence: CASSHLYAEGTEKLFF. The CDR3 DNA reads TGCGCCAGCAGCCATCTCTATGCGGAGGGGACTGAAAAACTGTTTTTT.

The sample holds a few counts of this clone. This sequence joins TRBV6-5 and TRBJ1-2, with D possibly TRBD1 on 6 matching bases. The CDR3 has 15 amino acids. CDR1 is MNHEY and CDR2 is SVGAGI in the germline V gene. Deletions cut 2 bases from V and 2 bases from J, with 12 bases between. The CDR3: CASSYGGSPNYGYTF. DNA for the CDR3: TGTGCCAGCAGTTACGGGGGCAGTCCCAACTATGGCTACACCTTC.

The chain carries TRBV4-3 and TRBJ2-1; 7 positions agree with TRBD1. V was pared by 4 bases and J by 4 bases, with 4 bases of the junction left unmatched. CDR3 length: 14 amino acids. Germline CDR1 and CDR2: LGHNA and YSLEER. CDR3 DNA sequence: TGCGCCAGCAGCCCGGGACAGAGTTACAATGAGCAGTTCTTC. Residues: CASSPGQSYNEQFF.

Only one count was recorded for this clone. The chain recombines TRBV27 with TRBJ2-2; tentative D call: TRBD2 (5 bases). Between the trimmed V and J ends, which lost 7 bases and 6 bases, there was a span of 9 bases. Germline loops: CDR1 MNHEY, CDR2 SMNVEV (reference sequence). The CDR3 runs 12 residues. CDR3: CASTERSGELFF. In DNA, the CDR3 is TGTGCCAGCACAGAGCGGTCCGGGGAGCTGTTTTTT.

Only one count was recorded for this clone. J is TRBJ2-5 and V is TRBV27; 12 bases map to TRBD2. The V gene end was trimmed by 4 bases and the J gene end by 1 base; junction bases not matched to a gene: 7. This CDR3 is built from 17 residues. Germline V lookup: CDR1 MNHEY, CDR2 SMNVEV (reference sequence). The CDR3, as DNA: TGTGCCAGCAGTTCCCCCCGACTAGCGGGAGTCCAAGAGACCCAGTACTTC. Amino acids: CASSSPRLAGVQETQYF.

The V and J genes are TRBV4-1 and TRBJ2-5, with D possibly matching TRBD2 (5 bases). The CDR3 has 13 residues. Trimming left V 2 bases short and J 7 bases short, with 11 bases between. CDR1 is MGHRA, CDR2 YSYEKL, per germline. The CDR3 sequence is CASSQHSVGTQYF. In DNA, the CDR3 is TGCGCCAGCAGCCAACATAGCGTGGGGACCCAGTACTTC.

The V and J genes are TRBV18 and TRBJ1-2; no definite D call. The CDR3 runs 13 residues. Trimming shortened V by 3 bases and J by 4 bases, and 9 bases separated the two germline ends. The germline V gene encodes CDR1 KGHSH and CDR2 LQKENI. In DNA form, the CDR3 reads TGTGCCAGCTCACCGGGAGAGGCCTATGGCTACACCTTC. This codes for CASSPGEAYGYTF.

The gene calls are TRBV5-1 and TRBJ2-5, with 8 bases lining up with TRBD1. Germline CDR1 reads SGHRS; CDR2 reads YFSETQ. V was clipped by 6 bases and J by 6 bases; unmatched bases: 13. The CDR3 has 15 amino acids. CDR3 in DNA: TGCGCCAGCATCCCGGGGGCAGGGGGCGGTCAGACCCAGTACTTC. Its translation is CASIPGAGGGQTQYF. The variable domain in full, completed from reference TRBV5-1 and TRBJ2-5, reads KAGVTQTPRYLIKTRGQQVTLSCSPISGHRSVSWYQQTPGQGLQFLFEYFSETQRNKGNFPGRFSGRQFSNSRSEMNVSTLELGDSALYLCASIPGAGGGQTQYFGPGTRLLVL.

DNA for the CDR3: TGCAGCGTTGAAGATGGGGGCAGGTACGGCTACACCTTC. Its protein is CSVEDGGRYGYTF. V is TRBV29-1 and J is TRBJ1-2; possible D gene TRBD1, 6 bases. CDR1 is SQVTM and CDR2 is ANQGSEA in the germline V gene. V lost 0 bases and J 8 bases, leaving 13 bases between the germline ends. The CDR3 sequence is 13 residues long. Based on the CDR3 plus reference TRBV29-1 and TRBJ1-2, the full variable domain is SAVISQKPSRDICQRGTSLTIQCQVDSQVTMMFWYRQQPGQSLTLIATANQGSEATYESGFVIDKFPISRPNLTFSTLTVSNMSPEDSSIYLCSVEDGGRYGYTFGSGTRLTVV.

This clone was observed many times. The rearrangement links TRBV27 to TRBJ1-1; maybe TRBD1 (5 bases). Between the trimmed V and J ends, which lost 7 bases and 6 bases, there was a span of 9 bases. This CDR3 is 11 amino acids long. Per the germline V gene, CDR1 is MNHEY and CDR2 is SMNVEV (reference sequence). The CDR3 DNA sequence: TGTGCCAGCAATCAGGGATCTGAAGCTTTCTTT. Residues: CASNQGSEAFF.

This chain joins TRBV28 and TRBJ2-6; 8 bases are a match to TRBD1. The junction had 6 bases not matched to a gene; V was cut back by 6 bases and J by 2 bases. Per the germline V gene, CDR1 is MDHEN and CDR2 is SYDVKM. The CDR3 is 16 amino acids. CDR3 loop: CASRAPGGAGANVLTF. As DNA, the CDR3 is TGTGCCAGCAGAGCCCCAGGGGGCGCTGGGGCCAACGTCCTGACTTTC.

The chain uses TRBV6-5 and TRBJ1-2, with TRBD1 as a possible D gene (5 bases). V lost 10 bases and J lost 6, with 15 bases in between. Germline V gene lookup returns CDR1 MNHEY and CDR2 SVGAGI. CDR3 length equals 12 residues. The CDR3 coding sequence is TGTGCCATAGGTTGGGGGAGGCATGGCTACACCTTC. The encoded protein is CAIGWGRHGYTF.

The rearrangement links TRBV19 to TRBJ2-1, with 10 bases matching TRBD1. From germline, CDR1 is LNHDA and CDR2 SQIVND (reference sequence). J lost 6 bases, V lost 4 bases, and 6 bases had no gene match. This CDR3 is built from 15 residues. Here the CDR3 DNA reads TGTGCCAGTAGTACGAGACAGGGGGCCAGCAATGAGCAGTTCTTC. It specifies CASSTRQGASNEQFF.